The rows below give T cell receptor beta chains drawn from one sample of a study of T cells after yellow fever vaccination. TCRdb re-called the 5' RACE reads through MiXCR, storing one row per CDR3 protein. Found here are 150,000 to 200,000 distinct CDR3 sequences, over 7% of them singletons; the top ten hold about 40%. This sample comprised CD8+ T cells sorted from PBMCs, obtained 45 days after the yellow fever booster vaccination. These receptors all stem from a man in his late teens or twenties who received the YFV17D yellow fever vaccine. CDR3s include the opening cysteine and the closing phenylalanine or tryptophan. D genes are given only for firm matches. Clone size is shown for a subset of rows, as once, few, many or a class of expanded clone.

d_call j_call clone_size v_call cdr3_nt cdr3_aa
NA TRBJ2-7 few TRBV29-1 TGCAGCGTTCCTGGCAACTACGAGCAGTACTTC CSVPGNYEQYF
NA TRBJ2-1 few TRBV10-3 TGTGCCATACTCAGGGAACAAACTAATGAGCAGTTCTTC CAILREQTNEQFF
NA TRBJ2-5 few TRBV11-2 TGTGCCAGCACCTACCCAGGGGAAGGAGGAGAGACCCAGTACTTC CASTYPGEGGETQYF
NA TRBJ2-3 few TRBV6-5 TGTGCCAGCAGTTACTCGATTCCGGACACAGATACGCAGTATTTT CASSYSIPDTDTQYF
NA TRBJ2-7 few TRBV12-3/TRBV12-4 TGTGCCAGCAGTTTAGATAAAAGGACTATGGGCCACGAGCAGTACTTC CASSLDKRTMGHEQYF
TRBD2 TRBJ2-3 few TRBV3-1 TGTGCCAGCAGAAACCTTCTTAGCGGGGGGGATACAGATACGCAGTATTTT CASRNLLSGGDTDTQYF
TRBD1 TRBJ1-2 NA TRBV29-1 TGCAGCGTTGAGTCCTCGGAGGGGGCCTTCTATGGCTACACCTTC CSVESSEGAFYGYTF
NA TRBJ1-2 few TRBV6-5 TGTGCCAGCAGTCCGGGGGGTCCTGGCTACACCTTC CASSPGGPGYTF
TRBD2 TRBJ2-3 few TRBV4-2 TGTGCCAGCAGCCAAGATGGGCGGGGGGGGCCTGAGGACACAGATACGCAGTATTTT CASSQDGRGGPEDTDTQYF
NA TRBJ1-1 few TRBV3-1 TGTGCCAGCAGCCAAAGGGGGGTCGTAGTGGATACTGAAGCTTTCTTT CASSQRGVVVDTEAFF
NA TRBJ2-1 many TRBV7-7 TGTGCCAGCAGCGTTGGGTGGGACAATGAGCAGTTCTTC CASSVGWDNEQFF
NA TRBJ1-1 many TRBV6-2/TRBV6-3 TGTGCCAGCAGTTTGTGGAACACTGAAGCTTTCTTT CASSLWNTEAFF
NA TRBJ2-5 NA TRBV13 TGTGCCAGCAGCTGGGGAGACAGGACTCAAGAGACCCAGTACTTC CASSWGDRTQETQYF
TRBD1 TRBJ2-6 few TRBV7-9 TGTGCCAGCAGCCTCGGGACAGGTTTCTCTGGGGCCAACGTCCTGACTTTC CASSLGTGFSGANVLTF